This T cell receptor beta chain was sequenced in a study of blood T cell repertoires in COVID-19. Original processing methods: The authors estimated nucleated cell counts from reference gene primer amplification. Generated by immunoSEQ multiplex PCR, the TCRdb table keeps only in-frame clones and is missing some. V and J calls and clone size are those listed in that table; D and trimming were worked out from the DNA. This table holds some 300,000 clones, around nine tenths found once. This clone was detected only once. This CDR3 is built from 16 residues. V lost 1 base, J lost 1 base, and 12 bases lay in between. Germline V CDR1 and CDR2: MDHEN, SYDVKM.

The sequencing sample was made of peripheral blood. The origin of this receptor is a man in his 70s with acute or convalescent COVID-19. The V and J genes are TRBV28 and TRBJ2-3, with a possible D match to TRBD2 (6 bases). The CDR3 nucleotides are TGTGCCAGCAGTTTATCGGGCCTAGCGCGCACAGATACGCAGTATTTT. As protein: CASSLSGLARTDTQYF.